Presented here are 7 T cell receptor beta chains from one specimen sequenced in a study of shared clonotypes between healthy human individuals (dated by TCRdb to about 2020). CD8 naive samples were CD45RO-negative cells positively selected for CCR7, giving a CD45RA+CCR7+ population that excluded TemRA cells. The library was made by the immunoSEQ multiplex PCR assay. Drawn from immuneACCESS, this table holds only the in-frame rearrangements with V and J called that TCRdb kept. Clones are partly lost; checked studies trace under half to an unresolved V gene and leave the rest unexplained. The sample table contains about 2,200,000 clones; only one count was recorded for about 92% of them. The ten largest clones add up to roughly 1.8% of the sample. The specimen was naive CD8+ T cells from PBMCs. The sample's cell subset or site, from its label and the paper: CD45RA+CCR7+. Receptor source: a man between 18 and 35 years old in good health. Some clones in this sample may be carry-over from other donors' samples.

V and J are TRBV12-5 and TRBJ2-1, with D uncertain. Germline CDR1 LGHNT, CDR2 FRNRAP. This CDR3 comprises 11 residues. V gave up 3 bases and J gave up 4 bases, with 1 base separating them. This CDR3 reads CASGFYNEQFF. CDR3 nucleotide sequence: TGTGCTAGTGGTTTTTACAATGAGCAGTTCTTC.

The genes are TRBV6-5 and TRBJ2-5; 7 bases map to TRBD1. The CDR3 has 15 residues. The J segment lost 4 bases and the V segment lost 6 bases, leaving 11 bases of the junction unmatched. Germline CDR1 is MNHEY and CDR2 is SVGAGI. The CDR3 is CASSQAGTVGETQYF. CDR3 in DNA: TGTGCCAGCAGCCAGGCCGGGACAGTCGGAGAGACCCAGTACTTC.

V and J are TRBV12-5 and TRBJ2-2; 9 bases map to TRBD1. J lost 4 bases, V lost 6 bases, and 6 bases had no gene match. CDR1 is LGHNT, CDR2 FRNRAP, per germline. The CDR3 loop spans 15 amino acids. This chain's CDR3 is CASGIGTGSTGELFF. The CDR3 DNA reads as TGTGCTAGTGGGATCGGGACAGGGAGCACCGGGGAGCTGTTTTTT.

The rearrangement links TRBV28 to TRBJ2-5; 10 positions match TRBD1. Germline values: CDR1 MDHEN, CDR2 SYDVKM. Trimming cost V 5 bases and J 5 bases; bases outside gene matches: 14. The CDR3 spans 17 residues. DNA for the CDR3: TGTGCCAGCAGTCCCACCGGGACAGGGGTTCGTTTGGAGACCCAGTACTTC. This codes for CASSPTGTGVRLETQYF.

This chain connects TRBV11-2 to TRBJ1-2; TRBD1 agrees at 9 bases. CDR3 length: 15 amino acids. The germline V gene has CDR1 SGHAT and CDR2 FQNNGV. Unmatched junction bases numbered 6, after V lost 3 bases and J lost 4 bases. The CDR3 region is CASSFRDRESYGYTF. The CDR3 nucleotides read TGTGCCAGCAGCTTCCGGGACAGGGAAAGCTATGGCTACACCTTC. Full variable domain (remainder filled in from reference TRBV11-2 and TRBJ1-2): EAGVAQSPRYKIIEKRQSVAFWCNPISGHATLYWYQQILGQGPKLLIQFQNNGVVDDSQLPKDRFSAERLKGVDSTLKIQPAKLEDSAVYLCASSFRDRESYGYTFGSGTRLTVV.

This chain links TRBV9 with TRBJ2-1, with TRBD2 identical over 13 bases. V was clipped by 0 bases and J by 0 bases; unmatched bases: 18. The CDR3 loop spans 23 amino acids. From germline, CDR1 is SGDLS and CDR2 YYNGEE. The CDR3 bases are TGTGCCAGCAGCGTAGCTACCAGGACTAGCGGGAGAGAGAACCGGAGCTCCTACAATGAGCAGTTCTTC. As protein: CASSVATRTSGRENRSSYNEQFF.

The chain uses TRBV14 and TRBJ2-7; the D gene is possibly TRBD1 (5 bases). Germline CDR1 is SGHDN and CDR2 is FVKESK. V gave up 2 bases and J gave up 0 bases, with 8 bases separating them. The CDR3 has 14 residues. CDR3 bases: TGTGCCAGCAGCCAAAGACAGACCTCCTACGAGCAGTACTTC. Translated: CASSQRQTSYEQYF.